This T cell receptor (beta chain) stems from a study of T cell responses to AZD1222 COVID-19 vaccine (dated by TCRdb to the early 2020s). Context from the whole study: TCR sequencing covered 233 trial participants: 207 given two doses of AZD1222 and 26 given two doses of MenACWY control vaccine. Trial participants were enrolled by age into 18-55, 56-69 and 70-plus year subgroups, with roughly 150, 30 and 60 TCR-sequenced participants respectively.

Relative to germline, V is 3 bases shorter and J is 6 bases shorter, with 9 bases between their ends. Reading from cysteine to phenylalanine, the CDR3 counts 12 amino acids. The read is trimmed to its CDR3 DNA, 36 bases read in frame from base 1. As encoded in the germline V gene, CDR1 is SGHRS while CDR2 is YFSETQ. Paper-wide results and their limitations: The 56-69-year group was small, and its depth increase did not reach significance, likely because of low power. Participants were mostly white British and included more females than males, and it was suggested by the authors that clonal diversity may have been underestimated. Reportedly, close to half of the unique spike-specific TCRs recognized epitopes lying outside the regions that are mutated in the B.1.351 and B.1.1.7 variants. Only a handful of AZD1222 recipients were SARS-CoV-2 seropositive at baseline, limiting conclusions about previously exposed vaccinees. After two AZD1222 doses, both the breadth and the depth of spike-specific TCRs were significantly higher than at day 0 and than in MenACWY recipients. No day 14 peak-response samples were available, so repertoires were characterized only after the peak T cell response. The whole spike protein was spanned by vaccine-associated CD4 TCRs, and dominant responses were seen in regions 160-218 and 743-854.

This sample's time point label indicates: about 28 days (+/-7) after the second vaccine dose. Because spike-specific TCR depth and breadth did not differ between the two schedules, AZD1222 recipients who got a second dose at roughly 4 weeks were pooled with those who got a second dose at roughly 12 weeks. Vaccinee samples came from UK trials COV001 and COV002, including a single-blind randomized controlled phase 2/3 trial of AZD1222 (ChAdOx1 nCoV-19) in healthy adults. For TCRbeta chain sequencing, PBMC samples from trial participants were taken at day 0 and at day 28 after the second dose. The CDR3 regions of human TCRbeta chains were analyzed by immunosequencing. As for the authors' bioinformatics: TCRs in the repertoires were compared against a reference library of SARS-CoV-2-specific TCRs that had been generated with the MIRA antigen-specificity platform. Breadth was defined as the fraction of unique TCRs that were SARS-CoV-2-associated, and depth was defined as the fraction of total T cells that were SARS-CoV-2-associated. Using the MIRA data, every spike-specific TCR was mapped to the spike region that the TCR reacted to and assigned to either a CD4 or a CD8 class. Log10-transformed breadth and depth values were compared by one-way ANOVA with Sidak's multiple comparisons tests. TCRdb's version of the immuneACCESS table is confined to in-frame rearrangements and falls short of the full clone set. An unresolved V gene accounts for under half of the shortfall where checked; the remainder is of unknown origin. V, J and clone size are those of that table, while D and trimming were read from the DNA. Present in this sample are under 150,000 clones, approximately 91% of which were seen just once. The top ten constitute less than 2% of the sample.

Worth noting for this clone: The antigen it recognizes is unknown. No much larger clone is present one base from it, and per-base qualities are unavailable.

The receptor chain draws on TRBV5-1 and TRBJ1-1, with TRBD1 perhaps the D gene, on 6 matching bases. The sequencing here drew on peripheral blood, taken 28 days after the second AZD1222 dose. This clonotype originated in an adult who received the AZD1222 COVID-19 vaccine. The CDR3 region reads CASSSGQPEAFF. The sequence in DNA is TGCGCCAGCAGCTCGGGACAACCTGAAGCTTTCTTT.